The TCR beta chain under discussion was sequenced for a study of cytomegalovirus exposure and HLA in healthy donors. The length of the CDR3 is 15 residues. V was shortened by 2 bases and J by 1 base, with 8 bases between the two germline ends. Germline CDR1 reads MNHEY; CDR2 reads SVGAGI. The PCR ran on 60 Vbeta and 13 Jbeta primers. Only in-frame clones appear in the TCRdb table, and some are missing; sequencing was by immunoSEQ multiplex PCR. Among about 140,000 clones, roughly three fifths were seen once, and the ten largest hold 5.5% to 7.5%. Sequences were obtained from PBMCs. The chain employs TRBV6-5 and TRBJ2-2, with a possible D match to TRBD1 (5 bases). The origin of this receptor is a woman aged 55-69 years in good health and CMV-seronegative. The CDR3 here is CASSYKQGNTGELFF. The CDR3 DNA is TGTGCCAGCAGTTACAAGCAGGGGAACACCGGGGAGCTGTTTTTT.